The source of this TCR beta chain is a study of shared clonotypes between healthy human individuals. Study summary: Donors, aged 18 to 49, were a couple of women and a few men. Overall study results and limits: A generally larger estimated richness was seen in naive subsets than in memory subsets.

The data were produced by immunoSEQ multiplex PCR, yet TCRdb's version contains in-frame clones alone and is incomplete. The data contain more than 550,000 clones, about 91% of them singletons. With regard to this clone: What it binds is not known.

Germline V gives CDR1 SGHTA, CDR2 FQGTGA. V gave up 2 bases and J gave up 6 bases; unmatched junction bases: 8. The CDR3 spans 15 residues. The naive CD8 subset, CD45RO-negative cells positively selected for CCR7, excluded terminally differentiated effector memory CD45RA+ cells. The TCR comes from a man aged 25 to 40 in good health. Input material: naive CD8+ T cells sorted from blood. This rearrangement joins TRBV7-3 to TRBJ2-3; TRBD1 matches 7 bases. The DNA for the CDR3 is TGTGCCAGCAGCTTAGGCCTAAGGGGGCAGGATACGCAGTATTTT. Protein product: CASSLGLRGQDTQYF.